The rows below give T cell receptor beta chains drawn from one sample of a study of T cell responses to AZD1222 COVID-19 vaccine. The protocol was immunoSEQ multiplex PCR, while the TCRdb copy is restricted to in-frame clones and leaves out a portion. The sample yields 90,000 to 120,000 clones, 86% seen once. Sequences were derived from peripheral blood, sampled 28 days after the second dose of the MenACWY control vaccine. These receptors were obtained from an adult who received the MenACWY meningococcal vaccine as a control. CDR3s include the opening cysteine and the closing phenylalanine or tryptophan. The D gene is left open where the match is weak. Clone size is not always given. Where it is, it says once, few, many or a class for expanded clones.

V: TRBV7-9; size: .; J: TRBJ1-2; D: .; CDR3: CASSLPGSRGYTF; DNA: TGTGCCAGCAGCTTACCCGGTAGCCGGGGCTACACCTTC
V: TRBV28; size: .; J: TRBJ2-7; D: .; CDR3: CASSLPDVSYEQYF; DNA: TGTGCCAGCAGTTTACCGGACGTGAGCTACGAGCAGTACTTC
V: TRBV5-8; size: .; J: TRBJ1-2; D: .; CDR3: CASSLVRRPNYGYTF; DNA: TGTGCCAGCAGCTTAGTCAGGCGACCTAACTATGGCTACACCTTC
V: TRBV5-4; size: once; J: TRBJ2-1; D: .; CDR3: CASSLGLLRGYNEQFF; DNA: TGTGCCAGCAGCCTTGGACTTTTGCGGGGATACAATGAGCAGTTCTTC
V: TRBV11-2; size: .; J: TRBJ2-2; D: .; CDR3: CASSLAPRATGELFF; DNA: TGTGCCAGCAGCTTAGCTCCCCGGGCCACCGGGGAGCTGTTTTTT
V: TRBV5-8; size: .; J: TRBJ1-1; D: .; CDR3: CASSLLNTEAFF; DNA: TGTGCCAGCAGCTTGTTGAACACTGAAGCTTTCTTT
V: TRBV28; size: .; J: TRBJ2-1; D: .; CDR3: CASSPGGYNEQFF; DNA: TGTGCCAGCAGCCCCGGGGGTTACAATGAGCAGTTCTTC
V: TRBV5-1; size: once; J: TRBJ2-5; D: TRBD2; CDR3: CASSPGLGTETQYF; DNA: TGCGCCAGCAGCCCAGGACTAGGAACGGAGACCCAGTACTTC
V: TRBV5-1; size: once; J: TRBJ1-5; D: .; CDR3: CASSLGYFGNQPQHF; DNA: TGCGCCAGCAGCTTGGGATACTTCGGCAATCAGCCCCAGCATTTT
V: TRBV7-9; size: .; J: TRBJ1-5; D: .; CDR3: CASSGSIPQPQHF; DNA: TGTGCCAGCAGCGGCAGTATTCCTCAGCCCCAGCATTTT
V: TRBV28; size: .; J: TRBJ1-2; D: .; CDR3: CASRPGQLYGYTF; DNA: TGTGCCAGCAGACCTGGACAGCTCTATGGCTACACCTTC
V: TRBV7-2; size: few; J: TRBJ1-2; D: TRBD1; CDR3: CASSWTGGAGNNYGYTF; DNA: TGTGCCAGCAGCTGGACAGGGGGCGCCGGGAATAACTATGGCTACACCTTC
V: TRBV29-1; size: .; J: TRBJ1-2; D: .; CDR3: CSADKGDYGYTF; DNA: TGCAGCGCTGACAAGGGGGACTATGGCTACACCTTC